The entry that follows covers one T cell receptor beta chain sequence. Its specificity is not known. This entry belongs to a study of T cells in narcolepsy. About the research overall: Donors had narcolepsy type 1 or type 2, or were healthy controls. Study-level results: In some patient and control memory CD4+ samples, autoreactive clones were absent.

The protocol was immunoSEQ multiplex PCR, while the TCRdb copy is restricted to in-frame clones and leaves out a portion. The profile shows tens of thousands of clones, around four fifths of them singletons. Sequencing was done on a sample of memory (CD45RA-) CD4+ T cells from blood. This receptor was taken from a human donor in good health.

The CDR3 is CASSGSYNSPLHF. CDR3 bases: TGTGCCAGCAGTGGTTCCTATAATTCACCCCTCCACTTT. V and J are TRBV2 and TRBJ1-6; D is ambiguous. The V gene's germline CDR1 is SNHLY and CDR2 FYNNEI. Trimming removed 4 bases from V and 1 base from J, with 2 bases in between. The length of the CDR3 is 13 residues.